This record concerns one T cell receptor beta chain sequence. The data are from a study of blood T cell repertoires in COVID-19. Study overall: Samples representing acute and convalescent COVID-19 were sourced from the United States, Italy and Spain. T cells, B-cell-depleted T cells, or PBMCs provided the cDNA or gDNA that served as material.

Original methodology: Amplifying reference gene primers gave estimates of nucleated cell counts. Generated by immunoSEQ multiplex PCR, the TCRdb table keeps only in-frame clones and is missing some. V and J calls and clone size are as listed in that table; D and trimming were resolved from the DNA. Of hundreds of thousands of clones listed, around 90% were seen once; the top ten hold roughly 0.76%. It was during active infection that Seattle patients were enrolled and then longitudinally followed. Trimming left V 2 bases short and J 7 bases short, with 8 bases between. CDR3 length: 13 residues. The germline V gene encodes CDR1 SEHNR and CDR2 FQNEAQ (reference sequence).

The chain couples TRBV7-9 to TRBJ2-2; D is ambiguous. Sequencing used peripheral blood. The clonotype comes from a man aged 18-30 years with COVID-19, enrolled during active disease. The CDR3 is CASSLYRNGELFF. In nucleotides, the CDR3 is TGTGCCAGCAGCTTATACAGAAACGGGGAGCTGTTTTTT.